This T cell receptor beta chain comes out of a study of cytomegalovirus exposure and HLA in healthy donors. Study-level background: The same platform as the roughly 700 first-cohort repertoires was used for the 100 to 150 validation repertoires, a later analysis reported.

This CDR3 is 14 amino acids long. V was shortened by 1 base and J by 6 bases, with 13 bases between the two germline ends. In germline, CDR1 is SGHTA, CDR2 FQGTGA. Profiling relied on immunoSEQ multiplex PCR, and the TCRdb table lists in-frame clones only, not all of them. The table includes 100,000 to 150,000 clones, 95% to 97% detected once. A remark on this clone: Its antigen is not identified.

Notes on the study in general: Cytomegalovirus-associated status was assigned to 164 TCR beta chains. Accounts indicate the classifier identified cytomegalovirus status with strong specificity and sensitivity.

V gene TRBV7-3 combines with J gene TRBJ2-7; D is perhaps TRBD1 (5 bases). Sequences were obtained from PBMCs. The TCR was taken from a man in his late teens or twenties in good health and CMV-seronegative. The CDR3 bases are TGTGCCAGCAGCTTAATTGGTCAGGGTGGCGAGCAGTACTTC. As protein: CASSLIGQGGEQYF.